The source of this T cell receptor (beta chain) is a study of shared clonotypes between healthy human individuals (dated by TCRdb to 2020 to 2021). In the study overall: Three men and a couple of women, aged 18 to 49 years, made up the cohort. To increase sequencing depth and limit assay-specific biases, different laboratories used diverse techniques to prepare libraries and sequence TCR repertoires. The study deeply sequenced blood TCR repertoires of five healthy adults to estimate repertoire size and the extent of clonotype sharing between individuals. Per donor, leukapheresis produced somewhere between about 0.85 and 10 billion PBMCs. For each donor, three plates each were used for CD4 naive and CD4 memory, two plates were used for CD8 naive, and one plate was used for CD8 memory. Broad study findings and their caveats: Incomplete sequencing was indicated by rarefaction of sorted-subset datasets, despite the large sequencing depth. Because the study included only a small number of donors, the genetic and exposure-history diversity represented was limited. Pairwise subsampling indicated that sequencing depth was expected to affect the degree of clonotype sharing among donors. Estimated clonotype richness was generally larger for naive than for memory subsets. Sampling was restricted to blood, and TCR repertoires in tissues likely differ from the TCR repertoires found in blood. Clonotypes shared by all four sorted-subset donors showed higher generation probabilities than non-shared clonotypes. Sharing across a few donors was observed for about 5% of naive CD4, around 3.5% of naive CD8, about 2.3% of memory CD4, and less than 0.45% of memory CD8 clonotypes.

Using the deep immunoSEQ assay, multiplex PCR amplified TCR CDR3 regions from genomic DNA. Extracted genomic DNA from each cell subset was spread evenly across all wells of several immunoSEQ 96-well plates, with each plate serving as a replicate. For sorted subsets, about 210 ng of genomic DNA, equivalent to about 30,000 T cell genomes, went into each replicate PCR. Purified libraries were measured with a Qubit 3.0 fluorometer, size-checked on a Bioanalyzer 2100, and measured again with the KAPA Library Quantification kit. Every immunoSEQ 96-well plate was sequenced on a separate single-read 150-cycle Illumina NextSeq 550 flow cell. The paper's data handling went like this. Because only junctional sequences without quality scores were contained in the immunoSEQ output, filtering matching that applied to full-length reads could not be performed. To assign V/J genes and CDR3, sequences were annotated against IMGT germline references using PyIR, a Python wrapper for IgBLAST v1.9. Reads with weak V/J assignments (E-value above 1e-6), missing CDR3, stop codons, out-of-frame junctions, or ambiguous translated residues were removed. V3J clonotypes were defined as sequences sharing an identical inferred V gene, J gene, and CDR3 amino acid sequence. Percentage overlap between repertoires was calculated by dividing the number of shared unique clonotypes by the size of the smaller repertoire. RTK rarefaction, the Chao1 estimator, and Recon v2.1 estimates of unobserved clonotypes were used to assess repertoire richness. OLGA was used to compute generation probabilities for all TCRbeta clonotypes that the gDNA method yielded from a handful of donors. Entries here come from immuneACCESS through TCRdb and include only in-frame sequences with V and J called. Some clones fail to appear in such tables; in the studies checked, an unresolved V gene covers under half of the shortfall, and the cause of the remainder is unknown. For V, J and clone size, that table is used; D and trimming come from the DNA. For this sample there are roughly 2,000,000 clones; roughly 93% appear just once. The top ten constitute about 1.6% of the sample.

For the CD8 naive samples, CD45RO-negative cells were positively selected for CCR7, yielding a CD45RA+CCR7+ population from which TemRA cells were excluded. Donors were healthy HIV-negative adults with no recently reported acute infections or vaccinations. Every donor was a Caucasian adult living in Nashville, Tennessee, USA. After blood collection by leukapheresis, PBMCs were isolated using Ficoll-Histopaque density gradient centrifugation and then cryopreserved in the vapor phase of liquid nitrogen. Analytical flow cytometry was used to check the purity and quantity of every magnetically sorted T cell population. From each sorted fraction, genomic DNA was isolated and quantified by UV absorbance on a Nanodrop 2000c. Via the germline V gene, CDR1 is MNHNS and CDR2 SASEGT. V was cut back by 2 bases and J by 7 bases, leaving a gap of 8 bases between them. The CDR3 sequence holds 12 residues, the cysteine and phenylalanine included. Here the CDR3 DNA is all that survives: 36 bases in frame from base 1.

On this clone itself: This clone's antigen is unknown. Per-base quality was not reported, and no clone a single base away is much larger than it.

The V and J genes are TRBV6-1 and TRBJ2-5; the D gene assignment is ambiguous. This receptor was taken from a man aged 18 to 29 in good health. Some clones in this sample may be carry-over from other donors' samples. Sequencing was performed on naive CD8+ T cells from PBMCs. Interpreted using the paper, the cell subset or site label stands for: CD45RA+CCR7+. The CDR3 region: CASSEFWGTQYF. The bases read TGTGCCAGCAGTGAATTTTGGGGGACCCAGTACTTC.